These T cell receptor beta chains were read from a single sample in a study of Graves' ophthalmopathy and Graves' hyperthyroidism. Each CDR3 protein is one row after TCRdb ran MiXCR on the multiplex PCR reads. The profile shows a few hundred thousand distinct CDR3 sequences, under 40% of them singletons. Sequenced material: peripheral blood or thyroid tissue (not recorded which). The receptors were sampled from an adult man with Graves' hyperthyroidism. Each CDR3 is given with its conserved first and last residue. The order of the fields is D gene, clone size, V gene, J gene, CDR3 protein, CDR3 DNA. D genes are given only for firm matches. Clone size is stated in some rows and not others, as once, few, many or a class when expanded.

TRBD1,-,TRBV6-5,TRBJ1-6,CASSFATGTGMGSYNSPLHF,TGTGCCAGCAGTTTTGCTACCGGGACAGGAATGGGCTCCTATAATTCACCCCTCCACTTT
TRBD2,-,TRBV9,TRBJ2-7,CASSLVLAGPYEQYF,TGTGCCAGCAGCTTGGTACTAGCGGGCCCCTACGAGCAGTACTTC
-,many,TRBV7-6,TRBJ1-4,CASSPTVSGNEKLFF,TGTGCCAGCAGCCCTACCGTCAGTGGTAATGAAAAACTGTTTTTT
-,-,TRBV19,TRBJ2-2,CASSIGSGTGELFF,TGTGCCAGTAGTATAGGGAGCGGAACCGGGGAGCTGTTTTTT
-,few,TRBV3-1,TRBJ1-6,CASGRQSSYNSPLHF,TGTGCCAGCGGTCGACAGAGCTCCTATAATTCACCCCTCCACTTT
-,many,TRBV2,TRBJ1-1,CASSERGGADTEAFF,TGTGCCAGCAGTGAGCGGGGGGGCGCGGACACTGAAGCTTTCTTT
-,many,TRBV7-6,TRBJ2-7,CASSPQGSFNEQYF,TGTGCCAGCAGCCCACAGGGAAGTTTCAACGAGCAGTACTTC
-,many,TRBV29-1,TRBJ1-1,CSVQAGTTEAFF,TGCAGCGTACAGGCCGGGACCACTGAAGCTTTCTTT
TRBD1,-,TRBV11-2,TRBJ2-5,CAIDRDRPQETQYF,TGTGCAATCGACAGGGACCGGCCGCAAGAGACCCAGTACTTC
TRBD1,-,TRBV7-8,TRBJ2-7,CASSFGDRLREQYF,TGTGCCAGCAGCTTCGGGGACAGGCTTCGAGAGCAGTACTTC
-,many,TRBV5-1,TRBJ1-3,CASSNGTFGNTIYF,TGCGCCAGCAGCAACGGGACATTTGGAAACACCATATATTTT
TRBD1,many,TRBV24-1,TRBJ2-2,CATSDPGQGLYTGELFF,TGTGCCACCAGTGATCCAGGACAGGGTCTCTACACCGGGGAGCTGTTTTTT
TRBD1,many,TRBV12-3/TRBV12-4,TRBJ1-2,CASSFPQGGYGYTF,TGTGCCAGCAGTTTTCCCCAGGGGGGGTATGGCTACACCTTC
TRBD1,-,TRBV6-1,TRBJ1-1,CASSVQGVNTEAFF,TGTGCCAGCAGTGTTCAGGGGGTGAACACTGAAGCTTTCTTT
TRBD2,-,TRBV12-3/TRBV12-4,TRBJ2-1,CASRSTSGSHEQFF,TGTGCCAGCAGGTCGACGAGCGGGAGCCATGAGCAGTTCTTC
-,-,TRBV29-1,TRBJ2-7,CSVEKTGVLDEQYF,TGCAGCGTTGAAAAGACCGGGGTCTTGGACGAGCAGTACTTC
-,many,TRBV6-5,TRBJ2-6,CASSPRTGAGANVLTF,TGTGCCAGCAGTCCTCGGACGGGGGCTGGGGCCAACGTCCTGACTTTC
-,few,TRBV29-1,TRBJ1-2,CSFGGDGYTF,TGCAGCTTCGGAGGGGATGGCTACACCTTC
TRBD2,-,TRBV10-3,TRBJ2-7,CAISDPGSAGGYEQYF,TGTGCCATCAGTGACCCAGGCTCCGCGGGGGGCTACGAGCAGTACTTC
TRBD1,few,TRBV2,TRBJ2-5,CASNLDRAIKTQYF,TGTGCCAGCAATCTGGACAGGGCTATCAAGACCCAGTACTTC
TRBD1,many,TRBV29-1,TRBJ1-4,CSVSDRGREKLFF,TGCAGCGTTTCAGACAGGGGGAGGGAAAAACTGTTTTTT
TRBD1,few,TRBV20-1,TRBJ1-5,CSARDRDYQPQHF,TGCAGTGCTAGGGACAGGGATTATCAGCCCCAGCATTTT
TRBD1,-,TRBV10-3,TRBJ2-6,CAISTGGLSGANVLTF,TGTGCCATCAGTACAGGGGGGCTCTCTGGGGCCAACGTCCTGACTTTC
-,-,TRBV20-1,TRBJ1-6,CSALIDGTLGYNSPLHF,TGCAGTGCCCTAATAGACGGGACACTAGGCTATAATTCACCCCTCCACTTT
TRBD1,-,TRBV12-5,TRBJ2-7,CASGLVGGDRASYEQYF,TGTGCTAGTGGTTTGGTAGGTGGAGACAGGGCATCCTACGAGCAGTACTTC
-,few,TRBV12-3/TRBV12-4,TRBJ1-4,CASSLLQGGEKLFF,TGTGCCAGCAGTTTATTACAGGGAGGAGAAAAACTGTTTTTT
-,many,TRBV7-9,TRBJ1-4,CASSQGGGAGEKLFF,TGTGCCAGCAGCCAAGGGGGGGGGGCAGGCGAAAAACTGTTTTTT
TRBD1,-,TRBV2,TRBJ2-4,CASSGWTGEGNIQYF,TGTGCCAGCAGCGGATGGACAGGGGAAGGAAACATTCAGTACTTC
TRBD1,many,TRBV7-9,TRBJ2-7,CASSGSDRDYEQYF,TGTGCCAGCAGCGGATCCGACAGGGACTACGAGCAGTACTTC
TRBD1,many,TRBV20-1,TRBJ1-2,CSAVTSGTGGGYTF,TGCAGTGCTGTGACCTCCGGGACAGGCGGGGGCTACACCTTC
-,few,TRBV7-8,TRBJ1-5,CASSSIQGSGPQHF,TGTGCCAGCAGCTCTATACAGGGCAGTGGGCCCCAGCATTTT
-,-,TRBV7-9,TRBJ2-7,CASSLIRGGGIYEQYF,TGTGCCAGCAGCTTAATCAGGGGAGGGGGCATTTACGAGCAGTACTTC
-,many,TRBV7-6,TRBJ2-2,CASSVDGYTGELFF,TGTGCCAGCAGCGTGGACGGTTACACCGGGGAGCTGTTTTTT
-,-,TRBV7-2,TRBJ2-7,CASLAYNSYEQYF,TGTGCCAGCTTGGCTTATAACTCCTACGAGCAGTACTTC
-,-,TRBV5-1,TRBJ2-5,CASSLEIGAETQYF,TGCGCCAGCAGCTTGGAAATCGGGGCTGAGACCCAGTACTTC
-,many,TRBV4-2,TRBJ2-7,CASSQAQGKSYEQYF,TGTGCCAGCAGCCAAGCACAAGGGAAAAGCTACGAGCAGTACTTC
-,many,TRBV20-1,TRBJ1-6,CSAREGGNSPLHF,TGCAGTGCTAGAGAGGGTGGCAATTCACCCCTCCACTTT
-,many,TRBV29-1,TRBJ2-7,CSVERVSYEQYF,TGCAGCGTTGAACGAGTCTCCTACGAGCAGTACTTC
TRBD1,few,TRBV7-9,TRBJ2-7,CASSQETVEGAVQYF,TGTGCCAGCAGCCAAGAAACGGTCGAGGGGGCGGTGCAGTACTTC
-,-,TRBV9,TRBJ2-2,CAWSGRLNTGELFF,TGTGCCTGGAGTGGCCGCCTGAACACCGGGGAGCTGTTTTTT
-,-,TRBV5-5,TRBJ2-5,CASSSYLQETQYF,TGTGCCAGCAGCTCCTACTTGCAAGAGACCCAGTACTTC
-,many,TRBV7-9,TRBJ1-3,CASSLVWRDSGNTIYF,TGTGCCAGCAGCTTAGTATGGAGAGACTCTGGAAACACCATATATTTT
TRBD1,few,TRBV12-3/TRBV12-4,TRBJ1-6,CASTRDRRSPLHF,TGTGCCAGCACCAGGGACAGGCGTTCACCCCTCCACTTT
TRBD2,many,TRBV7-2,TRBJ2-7,CASSRTGAGDHEQYF,TGTGCCAGCAGCCGAACTGGAGCGGGAGACCACGAGCAGTACTTC
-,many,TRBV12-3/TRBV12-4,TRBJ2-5,CASSLGRSETQYF,TGTGCCAGCAGTTTAGGGAGGTCGGAGACCCAGTACTTC
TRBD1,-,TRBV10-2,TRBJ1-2,CASQDRANYGYTF,TGCGCCAGCCAGGACAGGGCCAACTATGGCTACACCTTC